Following are 21 T cell receptor beta chains from one sample sequenced in a study of beta chain features in type 1 diabetes. The entirety of the isolated RNA underwent reverse transcription, so expressed TCRB transcripts were sequenced. The repertoire was sequenced with immunoSEQ multiplex PCR; TCRdb's copy has only in-frame clones and lacks some. Among roughly 610,000 clones, 15% to 17% were seen once, and the ten largest hold 0.09% to 0.095%. The sequenced sample was naive CD4+ T cells from blood. Receptor source: a man aged 18-30 years in good health.

This clone came up a few times. The chain links TRBV11-1 to TRBJ2-5; 10 positions agree with TRBD2. V shed 5 bases and J 4 bases; nucleotides not matched to a gene: 4. This CDR3 is built from 14 residues. Per the germline V gene, CDR1 is SGHAT and CDR2 is FQDESV (reference sequence). CDR3 nucleotide sequence: TGTGCCAGCAGCGCTAGCGGGAGTAGAGAGACCCAGTACTTC. Translated, it gives CASSASGSRETQYF.

The V gene is TRBV5-1, the J gene TRBJ1-6; maybe TRBD1 (6 bases). This CDR3 spans 15 amino acids. CDR1 is SGHRS and CDR2 is YFSETQ in the germline V gene. Trimming removed 3 bases at V and 5 bases at J, with 12 bases between. In nucleotides, the CDR3 is TGCGCCAGCAGCTCATCACAGGGTGATAATTCACCCCTCCACTTT. It is translated as CASSSSQGDNSPLHF. Full variable domain (rest looked up from reference TRBV5-1 and TRBJ1-6): KAGVTQTPRYLIKTRGQQVTLSCSPISGHRSVSWYQQTPGQGLQFLFEYFSETQRNKGNFPGRFSGRQFSNSRSEMNVSTLELGDSALYLCASSSSQGDNSPLHFGNGTRLTVT.

CDR3 sequence: CASSDSSSGANVLTF. The DNA of the CDR3 is TGTGCCAGCAGTGATTCCTCCTCCGGGGCCAACGTCCTGACTTTC. This chain joins TRBV2 and TRBJ2-6; D is unclear. V dropped 3 bases and J dropped 4 bases, with 10 bases sitting between them. Germline V gene sequence: CDR1 SNHLY, CDR2 FYNNEI. There are 15 residues in the CDR3.

This clone was seen more than once but under ten times. The chain links TRBV10-3 to TRBJ1-1; TRBD1 agrees at 10 bases. The CDR3 length is 15 residues. CDR1 is ENHRY and CDR2 is SYGVKD in the germline V gene. V was clipped by 5 bases and J by 0 bases; unmatched bases: 3. CDR3 DNA: TGTGCCATCAGTAAGGGACAGGGGCTGAACACTGAAGCTTTCTTT. It encodes CAISKGQGLNTEAFF.

Only a few counts were recorded for this clone. The V and J genes are TRBV14 and TRBJ1-2; D is unresolved. The CDR3 totals 13 residues. Per germline, CDR1 SGHDN and CDR2 FVKESK. Trimming took off 4 bases at V and 4 bases at J, with 10 bases between the two ends. The CDR3 DNA follows: TGTGCCAGCAGCCCCGGGGTATTCTATGGCTACACCTTC. Amino acid sequence: CASSPGVFYGYTF.

The rearrangement links TRBV7-3 to TRBJ2-5, with D possibly being TRBD1 (5 bases). Per the germline V gene, CDR1 is SGHTA and CDR2 is FQGTGA. CDR3 length: 13 amino acids. Trimming took off 3 bases at V and 5 bases at J, with 10 bases between the two ends. CDR3 loop: CASSFSGIETQYF. The CDR3, as DNA: TGTGCCAGCAGCTTCTCAGGGATTGAGACCCAGTACTTC.

This chain uses TRBV7-2 with TRBJ2-5, with D maybe TRBD2 (5 bases). CDR1 is SGHTA and CDR2 is FQGNSA in the germline V gene. CDR3 length: 15 residues. The germline V and J ends were trimmed by 4 bases and 1 base, with 13 bases remaining between them. The CDR3 spells CASSSGSVFQETQYF. CDR3 DNA: TGTGCCAGCAGCTCTGGTAGCGTCTTCCAAGAGACCCAGTACTTC.

The V gene is TRBV5-6, the J gene TRBJ1-1; a weak D match, TRBD1 (6 bases). Germline lookup yields CDR1 SGHDT and CDR2 YYEEEE. The V and J ends lost 4 bases and 5 bases respectively, with 18 bases between them. This CDR3 is 15 amino acids long. CDR3 sequence: CASSLNRVIGTEAFF. The CDR3 nucleotides are TGTGCCAGCAGCCTAAACAGGGTGATTGGGACTGAAGCTTTCTTT.

The chain recombines TRBV18 with TRBJ2-1, with 8 bases identical to TRBD1. Germline lookup yields CDR1 KGHSH and CDR2 LQKENI. V lost 0 bases to trimming and J lost 9 bases; unmatched junction nucleotides: 1. The CDR3 extends over 13 amino acids. In nucleotides, the CDR3 is TGTGCCAGCTCACCACCACAGGGGGTTGAGCAGTTCTTC. Translation: CASSPPQGVEQFF.

V and J are TRBV2 and TRBJ2-2; no clear D gene. The germline V gene encodes CDR1 SNHLY and CDR2 FYNNEI. Trimming took 6 bases from V and 7 from J, leaving 9 bases between them. There are 12 residues in the CDR3. DNA for the CDR3: TGTGCCAGCAGGTCGTCGGGCGGGGAGCTGTTTTTT. Amino acids: CASRSSGGELFF. The whole variable domain, filled in from reference TRBV2 and TRBJ2-2, reads EPEVTQTPSHQVTQMGQEVILRCVPISNHLYFYWYRQILGQKVEFLVSFYNNEISEKSEIFDDQFSVERPDGSNFTLKIRSTKLEDSAMYFCASRSSGGELFFGEGSRLTVL.

This clone was observed a handful of times. This chain connects TRBV9 to TRBJ2-1, with D perhaps given as TRBD1 or TRBD2 (5 bases each). There are 13 residues in the CDR3. V lost 1 base to trimming and J lost 6 bases, with 8 bases between them. Germline assignment: CDR1 SGDLS and CDR2 YYNGEE. The CDR3 loop reads CASSVSGTNEQFF. CDR3 in DNA: TGTGCCAGCAGCGTATCTGGGACCAATGAGCAGTTCTTC.

The rearrangement uses TRBV25-1 and TRBJ1-1; 8 bases match TRBD1. The CDR3 spans 15 residues. J gave up 1 base and V 7 bases, and 8 bases lay outside the gene matches. Germline-derived CDR1 and CDR2 are MGHDK and SYGVNS. The CDR3 loop reads CASIRTGLGNTEAFF. CDR3 sequence (DNA): TGTGCCAGCATAAGGACAGGGCTAGGGAACACTGAAGCTTTCTTT. Combining the CDR3 with reference TRBV25-1 and TRBJ1-1 gives the whole variable domain EADIYQTPRYLVIGTGKKITLECSQTMGHDKMYWYQQDPGMELHLIHYSYGVNSTEKGDLSSESTVSRIRTEHFPLTLESARPSHTSQYLCASIRTGLGNTEAFFGQGTRLTVV.

The chain links TRBV6-6 to TRBJ2-1, with D unresolved. This CDR3 has 15 amino acids. V lost 8 bases and J 0 bases, leaving 14 bases between the germline ends. Germline lookup yields CDR1 MNHNY and CDR2 SVGAGI (reference sequence). CDR3 protein: CASGWYVASYNEQFF. In nucleotides, the CDR3 is TGTGCCAGCGGATGGTATGTGGCCTCCTACAATGAGCAGTTCTTC.

The chain recombines TRBV10-3 with TRBJ1-1, with D hard to call. The CDR3 is made up of 13 amino acids. Trimming stripped 6 bases from V and 1 base from J, with 9 bases between. The germline gives CDR1 ENHRY, CDR2 SYGVKD. The chain's CDR3 is CAISGLSNTEAFF. DNA of the CDR3: TGTGCCATCAGCGGACTTTCGAACACTGAAGCTTTCTTT.

This clone was picked up a small number of times. The chain employs TRBV4-2 and TRBJ1-4; possible D gene TRBD1, 5 bases. CDR1 and CDR2 from the germline V gene are LGHNA and YNFKEQ. The CDR3 has 15 residues. V lost 0 bases and J lost 3, with 8 bases in between. This CDR3 reads CASSQDSGPNEKLFF. CDR3 DNA sequence: TGTGCCAGCAGCCAAGACTCGGGACCTAATGAAAAACTGTTTTTT.

This clone was observed a handful of times. V is TRBV6-5 and J is TRBJ2-7, with D maybe TRBD1 (6 bases). Germline lookup yields CDR1 MNHEY and CDR2 SVGAGI. The CDR3 is 13 residues long. Trimming took off 11 bases at V and 0 bases at J, with 14 bases between the two ends. CDR3 sequence reads: CACHGQSSYEQYF. The CDR3, as DNA: TGTGCCTGCCACGGACAGTCCTCCTACGAGCAGTACTTC.

V gene TRBV9 combines with J gene TRBJ2-1; D is unresolved. The V gene's germline CDR1 is SGDLS and CDR2 YYNGEE. This CDR3 has 11 amino acids. The V gene lost 0 bases and the J gene lost 15 bases, with 10 bases spanning the gap. The CDR3 loop is CASSVGARMFF. Here the CDR3 DNA reads TGTGCCAGCAGCGTAGGGGCTAGAATGTTCTTC.

This clone was seen more than once but under ten times. As DNA, the CDR3 is TGTGCCAGCAGCCCATCGGCCCTCTATGGCTACACCTTC. Its translation is CASSPSALYGYTF. The chain links TRBV7-9 to TRBJ1-2; D remains unclear. Germline-derived CDR1 and CDR2 are SEHNR and FQNEAQ (reference sequence). The V end lost 5 bases, the J end lost 4 bases, and 11 bases lay between the germline ends. The CDR3 consists of 13 residues.

This rearrangement joins TRBV14 to TRBJ1-2, with 7 bases aligning to TRBD1. This CDR3 region has 14 residues. Germline V lookup: CDR1 SGHDN, CDR2 FVKESK. V shed 4 bases and J 5 bases; nucleotides not matched to a gene: 7. The CDR3 DNA sequence: TGTGCCAGCAGCCCCTTGGACAGGATTTATGGCTACACCTTC. It is translated as CASSPLDRIYGYTF. Full variable domain (outside the CDR3, taken from reference TRBV14 and TRBJ1-2): EAGVTQFPSHSVIEKGQTVTLRCDPISGHDNLYWYRRVMGKEIKFLLHFVKESKQDESGMPNNRFLAERTGGTYSTLKVQPAELEDSGVYFCASSPLDRIYGYTFGSGTRLTVV.

This clone has only a few counts. The chain employs TRBV18 and TRBJ1-4; D is unclear. This CDR3 is built from 15 residues. Germline assignment: CDR1 KGHSH and CDR2 LQKENI. With 3 bases removed from V and 8 bases from J, the gap between germline ends came to 16 bases. The CDR3: CASSPIGAPDEKLFF. The CDR3 region has the DNA TGTGCCAGCTCACCTATCGGCGCGCCGGACGAAAAACTGTTTTTT.

There are a few counts of this clone. The gene calls are TRBV19 and TRBJ2-4; D may be TRBD1 or TRBD2 (5 bases each). The germline V gene encodes CDR1 LNHDA and CDR2 SQIVND (reference sequence). V was pared by 1 base and J by 7 bases, with 11 bases between. The length of the CDR3 is 14 residues. The DNA of the CDR3 is TGTGCCAGTAGTATAGGTCAAGGGACGAACATTCAGTACTTC. Translation: CASSIGQGTNIQYF. The full variable domain, its missing parts supplied by reference TRBV19 and TRBJ2-4, is DGGITQSPKYLFRKEGQNVTLSCEQNLNHDAMYWYRQDPGQGLRLIYYSQIVNDFQKGDIAEGYSVSREKKESFPLTVTSAQKNPTAFYLCASSIGQGTNIQYFGAGTRLSVL.